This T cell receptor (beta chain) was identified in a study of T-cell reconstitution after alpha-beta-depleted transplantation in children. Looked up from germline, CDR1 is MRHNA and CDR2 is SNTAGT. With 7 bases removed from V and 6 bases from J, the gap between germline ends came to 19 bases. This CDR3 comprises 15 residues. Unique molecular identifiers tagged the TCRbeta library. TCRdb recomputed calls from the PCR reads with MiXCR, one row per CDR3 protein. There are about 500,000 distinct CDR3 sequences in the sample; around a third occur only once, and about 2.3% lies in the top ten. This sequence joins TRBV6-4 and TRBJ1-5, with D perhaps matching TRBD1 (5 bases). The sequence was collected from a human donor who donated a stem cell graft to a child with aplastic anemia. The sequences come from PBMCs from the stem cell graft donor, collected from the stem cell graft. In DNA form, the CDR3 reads TGTGCCAGCACCGAGTTCGGGGGATCGGGTCAGCCCCAGCATTTT. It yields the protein CASTEFGGSGQPQHF.